The 27 T cell receptor beta chains below were found in one sample sequenced in a study of blood T cell repertoires in COVID-19. The method was immunoSEQ multiplex PCR; TCRdb's version includes in-frame clones alone and lacks a portion of them. In the table there are approximately 300,000 clones, around 85% of which are singletons. Sequences were obtained from PBMCs or T cells enriched from blood (not recorded which). These TCRs come from a woman aged 25 to 39 who had been exposed to COVID-19.

The rearrangement joins TRBV18 to TRBJ2-7; TRBD1 matches 9 bases. This CDR3 is built from 15 residues. V was pared by 0 bases and J by 2 bases, with 2 bases of the junction left unmatched. The germline V gene has CDR1 KGHSH and CDR2 LQKENI. The DNA of the CDR3 is TGTGCCAGCTCACCACCGGGACAGGGAGCCTACGAGCAGTACTTC. This sequence encodes CASSPPGQGAYEQYF.

This chain links TRBV9 with TRBJ2-7, with D unresolved. V was trimmed by 0 bases and J by 0 bases, leaving 10 bases between them. Germline V gives CDR1 SGDLS, CDR2 YYNGEE. The CDR3 spans 15 residues. CDR3 in amino acids: CASSVADTVSYEQYF. Here the CDR3 DNA reads TGTGCCAGCAGCGTAGCTGATACAGTCTCCTACGAGCAGTACTTC.

The CDR3 is CASSRSAATYEQYF. The CDR3 DNA sequence: TGTGCCAGCAGTCGGTCGGCGGCTACCTACGAGCAGTACTTC. The chain has TRBV27 and TRBJ2-7; D remains ambiguous. This CDR3 spans 14 amino acids. The germline V gene encodes CDR1 MNHEY and CDR2 SMNVEV (reference sequence). Deletions cut 5 bases from V and 2 bases from J, with 13 bases between.

The J gene is TRBJ2-1, the V gene TRBV19, with TRBD2 matching 8 bases. The junction had 11 bases not matched to a gene; V was cut back by 5 bases and J by 5 bases. The CDR3 is 16 residues long. Germline V gives CDR1 LNHDA, CDR2 SQIVND (reference sequence). The CDR3 coding sequence is TGTGCCAGTAGTGGCGGGAGGCACCGAGGTAACAATGAGCAGTTCTTC. Amino acid sequence: CASSGGRHRGNNEQFF.

The chain uses TRBV7-9 and TRBJ1-4; tentatively, D is TRBD1 (6 bases). Germline CDR1 and CDR2: SEHNR and FQNEAQ (reference sequence). This CDR3 has 15 residues. Trimming took 2 bases from V and 8 from J, leaving 15 bases between them. CDR3 nucleotides: TGTGCCAGCAGCTTACAGGGGCATATAGGGGAAAAACTGTTTTTT. Translating gives CASSLQGHIGEKLFF.

This clone came up a few times. V gene TRBV5-1 combines with J gene TRBJ2-2; a possible D gene is TRBD2 (6 bases). Germline V gene sequence: CDR1 SGHRS, CDR2 YFSETQ. The CDR3 length is 18 residues. Trimming stripped 2 bases from V and 4 bases from J, with 21 bases between. CDR3 in DNA: TGCGCCAGCAGCTTCCGCCGGGTAGGTAGCGGATTCACCGGGGAGCTGTTTTTT. It is translated as CASSFRRVGSGFTGELFF.

The chain links TRBV5-6 to TRBJ2-3, with 8 bases fitting TRBD2. The CDR3 is 19 amino acids. Germline CDR1 and CDR2: SGHDT and YYEEEE. J was trimmed by 0 bases and V by 4 bases; bases with no gene match: 16. The CDR3 reads CASSHTGASGFRSTDTQYF. The DNA of the CDR3 is TGTGCCAGCAGCCACACGGGGGCTAGCGGGTTTCGTAGCACAGATACGCAGTATTTT.

The chain joins TRBV7-6 to TRBJ2-7, with TRBD1 identical over 7 bases. This CDR3 region has 14 residues. V lost 5 bases, J lost 7 bases, and 11 bases stayed unmatched. Looked up from germline, CDR1 is SGHVS and CDR2 is FNYEAQ. DNA of the CDR3: TGTGCCAGCAGCCCAGGGGGAAGTGCGGTGGAGCAGTACTTC. Translating it yields CASSPGGSAVEQYF.

The gene calls are TRBV19 and TRBJ2-5; 9 bases match TRBD1. J lost 2 bases, V lost 1 base, and 2 bases had no gene match. The CDR3 consists of 15 residues. Germline V gives CDR1 LNHDA, CDR2 SQIVND (reference sequence). The CDR3 protein is CASSIGGQGQETQYF. DNA for the CDR3: TGTGCCAGTAGTATAGGGGGACAGGGACAAGAGACCCAGTACTTC.

The chain couples TRBV16 to TRBJ1-5; 10 bases match TRBD1. J gave up 8 bases and V 5 bases, and 24 bases lay outside the gene matches. In germline, CDR1 is KGHSY, CDR2 FQNENV. The CDR3 contains 20 residues. The CDR3 nucleotides read TGTGCCAGCAGCAACAATCCCTCGACAGGGGGCGCTTATAATATTGAGCCCCAGCATTTT. Translation gives CASSNNPSTGGAYNIEPQHF. Drawing the rest from reference TRBV16 and TRBJ1-5, the complete variable domain is GEEVAQTPKHLVRGEGQKAKLYCAPIKGHSYVFWYQQVLKNEFKFLISFQNENVFDETGMPKERFSAKCLPNSPCSLEIQATKLEDSAVYFCASSNNPSTGGAYNIEPQHFGDGTRLSIL.

In its sample, this clone was seen a few times. The V call is TRBV7-9, the J call TRBJ1-1; 10 nucleotides match TRBD1. The germline V gene encodes CDR1 SEHNR and CDR2 FQNEAQ (reference sequence). The junction had 7 bases not matched to a gene; V was cut back by 5 bases and J by 13 bases. CDR3 length: 12 residues. The CDR3 nucleotides are TGTGCCAGCAGCCCGGGACAGGGGCAAGGTTTCTTT. Amino acids: CASSPGQGQGFF.

This chain uses TRBV5-1 with TRBJ2-1; 8 bases match TRBD1. In germline, CDR1 is SGHRS, CDR2 YFSETQ. Trimming took 3 bases from V and 0 from J; bases not matched to a gene: 5. This CDR3 spans 16 amino acids. The CDR3 protein is CASSWGDRSSYNEQFF. The CDR3 DNA is TGCGCCAGCAGCTGGGGGGACAGGAGCTCCTACAATGAGCAGTTCTTC.

This chain connects TRBV5-4 to TRBJ2-3, with 8 bases aligning to TRBD1. J gave up 3 bases and V 4 bases, and 10 bases lay outside the gene matches. Germline CDR1 and CDR2: SGHNT and YYREEE (reference sequence). The CDR3 is 16 residues long. CDR3 in DNA: TGTGCCAGCAGCCTGAGATGGACAGGGATAACAGATACGCAGTATTTT. It specifies CASSLRWTGITDTQYF.

The chain couples TRBV2 to TRBJ1-5; D unclear. This CDR3 contains 14 residues. V was pared by 3 bases and J by 3 bases, with 9 bases between. Germline values: CDR1 SNHLY, CDR2 FYNNEI. The chain's CDR3 is CASSDWAANQPQHF. Written as DNA, the CDR3 is TGTGCCAGCAGTGATTGGGCAGCCAATCAGCCCCAGCATTTT.

The chain uses TRBV16 and TRBJ2-3; D is undetermined. Germline assignment: CDR1 KGHSY and CDR2 FQNENV. V lost 3 bases and J lost 6, with 7 bases in between. The CDR3 consists of 12 residues. The CDR3 reads CASSHSRDTQYF. The CDR3 bases are TGTGCCAGCAGCCACTCCCGGGATACGCAGTATTTT. The whole variable domain, filled in from reference TRBV16 and TRBJ2-3, reads GEEVAQTPKHLVRGEGQKAKLYCAPIKGHSYVFWYQQVLKNEFKFLISFQNENVFDETGMPKERFSAKCLPNSPCSLEIQATKLEDSAVYFCASSHSRDTQYFGPGTRLTVL.

The chain uses TRBV7-9 and TRBJ1-6; TRBD1 matches at 9 bases. V shed 5 bases and J 7 bases; nucleotides not matched to a gene: 9. CDR1 is SEHNR and CDR2 is FQNEAQ in the germline V gene (reference sequence). The CDR3 is 16 amino acids. CDR3 DNA sequence: TGTGCCAGCAGCGCATTGGGACAGGGCCTGAATTCACCCCTCCACTTT. This gives the protein CASSALGQGLNSPLHF.

The table lists this clone with a count of one. This rearrangement joins TRBV4-1 to TRBJ1-2, with D possibly matching TRBD1 (5 bases). Trimming removed 4 bases from V and 4 bases from J, with 16 bases in between. This CDR3 comprises 15 residues. Germline V gene sequence: CDR1 MGHRA, CDR2 YSYEKL. The CDR3 sequence: CASSRGHVGGYGYTF. Here the CDR3 DNA reads TGCGCCAGCAGCCGCGGACACGTCGGCGGCTATGGCTACACCTTC.

The chain carries TRBV5-4 and TRBJ1-4; D remains unclear. Germline V gene sequence: CDR1 SGHNT, CDR2 YYREEE (reference sequence). Trimming shortened V by 1 base and J by 3 bases, and 7 bases separated the two germline ends. There are 14 residues in the CDR3. In DNA, the CDR3 is TGTGCCAGCAGCTTGCCGAGTTCTAATGAAAAACTGTTTTTT. Translation: CASSLPSSNEKLFF.

The chain recombines TRBV9 with TRBJ1-4, with a possible D match to TRBD1 (5 bases). CDR1 and CDR2 (germline): SGDLS, YYNGEE. This CDR3 has 13 residues. V lost 0 bases and J lost 13, with 13 bases in between. The CDR3 reads CASSVANGAGLFF. CDR3 coding DNA: TGTGCCAGCAGCGTAGCTAATGGGGCAGGACTGTTTTTT.

The V call is TRBV7-2, the J call TRBJ2-7; 7 nucleotides align to TRBD1. CDR1 is SGHTA and CDR2 is FQGNSA in the germline V gene. The junction had 10 bases not matched to a gene; V was cut back by 6 bases and J by 5 bases. This CDR3 region has 14 residues. The CDR3 is CASSSRQGMNEQYF. In nucleotides, the CDR3 is TGTGCCAGCAGTTCCAGACAGGGTATGAACGAGCAGTACTTC.

The chain recombines TRBV28 with TRBJ2-1; D is perhaps TRBD1 (6 bases). V lost 5 bases, J lost 5 bases, and 13 bases lay in between. The germline V gene has CDR1 MDHEN and CDR2 SYDVKM. This CDR3 region has 14 residues. CDR3 DNA sequence: TGTGCCAGCAGTAGGACAGTAGGGGACAATGAGCAGTTCTTC. Its translation: CASSRTVGDNEQFF.

The gene calls are TRBV9 and TRBJ1-1, with unresolved D. The length of the CDR3 is 15 residues. Germline V gene lookup returns CDR1 SGDLS and CDR2 YYNGEE. The ends were cut back, 0 bases at V and 1 base at J, with 10 bases in the middle. In DNA form, the CDR3 reads TGTGCCAGCAGCGTAGTAGTCTCTCCGAACACTGAAGCTTTCTTT. Residues: CASSVVVSPNTEAFF.

V usage is TRBV5-1 and J usage is TRBJ2-7, with 7 bases identical to TRBD1. The CDR3 contains 14 residues. Germline V lookup: CDR1 SGHRS, CDR2 YFSETQ. J gave up 0 bases and V 4 bases, and 4 bases lay outside the gene matches. The CDR3 protein is CASSGGQHSYEQYF. DNA of the CDR3: TGCGCCAGCAGCGGGGGACAGCACTCCTACGAGCAGTACTTC.

Worth noting for this clone: Other DNA variants within this sample encode the same CDR3. This rearrangement joins TRBV7-2 to TRBJ1-6; D perhaps matches TRBD1 (6 bases). Germline CDR1 and CDR2: SGHTA and FQGNSA. This CDR3 has 14 amino acids. The V end lost 1 base, the J end lost 7 bases, and 8 bases lay between the germline ends. This CDR3 reads CASSLGGRNSPLHF. The CDR3, as DNA: TGTGCCAGCAGCTTAGGGGGGCGCAATTCACCCCTCCACTTT.

This chain uses TRBV19 with TRBJ1-1, with D possibly matching TRBD1 (6 bases). The V end lost 3 bases, the J end lost 4 bases, and 9 bases lay between the germline ends. The CDR3 length is 13 residues. CDR1 is LNHDA and CDR2 is SQIVND in the germline V gene (reference sequence). CDR3 sequence reads: CASSIRGGTEAFF. In DNA form, the CDR3 reads TGTGCCAGTAGTATCCGAGGGGGCACTGAAGCTTTCTTT.

In this sample, this clone turned up many times. The chain couples TRBV6-4 to TRBJ2-3; 16 nucleotides line up with TRBD2. The CDR3 spans 22 residues. With V trimmed by 0 bases and J by 9 bases, 21 bases remained unmatched. Germline V gives CDR1 MRHNA, CDR2 SNTAGT. Written as DNA, the CDR3 is TGTGCCAGCAGTGACTCGCCCGGGACTAGCGGGGGGGCCGCTTTCCCCGGAGGGACGCAGTATTTT. As protein: CASSDSPGTSGGAAFPGGTQYF.

The J gene is TRBJ2-2, the V gene TRBV28; no clear D gene. The ends were cut back, 2 bases at V and 7 bases at J, with 2 bases in the middle. The CDR3 sequence is 11 residues long. Germline CDR1 and CDR2: MDHEN and SYDVKM. CDR3: CASSLRGELFF. As DNA, the CDR3 is TGTGCCAGCAGTTTACGCGGGGAGCTGTTTTTT.